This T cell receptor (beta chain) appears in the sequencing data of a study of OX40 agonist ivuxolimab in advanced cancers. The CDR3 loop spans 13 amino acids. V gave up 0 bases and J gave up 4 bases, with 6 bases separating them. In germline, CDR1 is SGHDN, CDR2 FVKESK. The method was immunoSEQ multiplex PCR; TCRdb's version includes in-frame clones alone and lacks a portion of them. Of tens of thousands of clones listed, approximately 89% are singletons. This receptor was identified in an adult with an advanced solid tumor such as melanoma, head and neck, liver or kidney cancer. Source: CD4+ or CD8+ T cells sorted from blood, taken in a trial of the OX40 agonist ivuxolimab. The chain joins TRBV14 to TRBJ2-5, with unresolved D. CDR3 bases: TGTGCCAGCAGCCAAGAAACGCCAGAGACCCAGTACTTC. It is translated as CASSQETPETQYF.